This TCR beta chain was recovered during a study of early T cells in non-severe SARS-CoV-2 infection. Study-level information: Bulk RNA isolated from unsorted whole blood underwent sequencing; chains were not paired. General study findings and limits: Private and CD4 specificities were missed by VDJdb matching, which favored anti-spike CD8 responses.

This clonotype was seen many times. Its antigen is currently unknown. CDR3 length: 14 residues. Germline lookup yields CDR1 LNHNV and CDR2 YYDKDF (reference sequence). The ends were cut back, 0 bases at V and 5 bases at J, with 10 bases in the middle. The protocol attached unique molecular identifiers to individual cDNA molecules. MiXCR was run by TCRdb on the 5' RACE reads, yielding one entry per CDR3 protein. The sample includes 60,000 to 75,000 distinct CDR3 sequences, 10% to 12% of them seen just once. The material sequenced was whole blood, taken at baseline. The chain is built from TRBV15 and TRBJ2-5; D is perhaps TRBD2 (6 bases). This TCR came from an adult who was a healthcare worker with PCR-confirmed SARS-CoV-2 infection or an uninfected control (not recorded which). CDR3 sequence reads: CATSREGEEETQYF. The CDR3 DNA sequence: TGTGCCACCAGCAGAGAGGGGGAGGAGGAGACCCAGTACTTC.